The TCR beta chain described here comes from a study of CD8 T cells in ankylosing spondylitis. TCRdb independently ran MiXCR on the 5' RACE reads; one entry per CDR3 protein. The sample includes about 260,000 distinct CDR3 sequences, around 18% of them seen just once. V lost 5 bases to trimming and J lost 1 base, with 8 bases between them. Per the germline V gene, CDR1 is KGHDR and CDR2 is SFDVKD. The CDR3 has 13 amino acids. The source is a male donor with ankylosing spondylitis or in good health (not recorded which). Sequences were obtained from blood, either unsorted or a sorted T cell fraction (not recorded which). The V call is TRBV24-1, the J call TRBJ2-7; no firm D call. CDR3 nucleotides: TGTGCCACCAGTGCGGGCAGGTCCTACGAGCAGTACGTC. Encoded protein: CATSAGRSYEQYV.